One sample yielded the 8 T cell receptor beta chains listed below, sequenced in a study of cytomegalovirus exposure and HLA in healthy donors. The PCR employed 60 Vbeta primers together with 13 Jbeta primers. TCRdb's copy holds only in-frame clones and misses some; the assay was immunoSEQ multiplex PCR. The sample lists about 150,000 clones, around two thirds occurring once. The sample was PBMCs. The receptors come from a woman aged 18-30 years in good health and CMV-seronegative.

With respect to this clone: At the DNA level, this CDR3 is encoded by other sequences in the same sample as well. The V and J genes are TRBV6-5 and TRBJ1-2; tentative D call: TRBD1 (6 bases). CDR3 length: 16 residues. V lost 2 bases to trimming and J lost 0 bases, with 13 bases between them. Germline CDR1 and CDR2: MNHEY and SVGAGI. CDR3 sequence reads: CASSYGDTGTNYGYTF. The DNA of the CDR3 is TGTGCCAGCAGTTACGGAGACACAGGGACTAACTATGGCTACACCTTC.

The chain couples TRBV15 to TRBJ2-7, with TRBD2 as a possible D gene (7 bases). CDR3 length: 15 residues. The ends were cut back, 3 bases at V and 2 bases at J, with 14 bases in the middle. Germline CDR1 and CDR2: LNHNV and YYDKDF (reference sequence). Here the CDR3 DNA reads TGTGCCACCAGCAGGGGCTGGGGGGGCCCCTACGAGCAGTACTTC. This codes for CATSRGWGGPYEQYF.

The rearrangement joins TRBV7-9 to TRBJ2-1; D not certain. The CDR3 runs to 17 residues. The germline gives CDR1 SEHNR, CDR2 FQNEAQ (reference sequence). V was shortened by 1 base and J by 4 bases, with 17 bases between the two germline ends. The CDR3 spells CASSLDSSFRIYNEQFF. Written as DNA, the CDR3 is TGTGCCAGCAGCTTAGACTCTTCATTCAGGATTTACAATGAGCAGTTCTTC.

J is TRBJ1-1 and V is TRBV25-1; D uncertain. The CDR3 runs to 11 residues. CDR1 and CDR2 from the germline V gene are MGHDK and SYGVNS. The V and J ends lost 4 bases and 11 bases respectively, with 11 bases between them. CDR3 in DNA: TGTGCCAGCAGTGCCCCCACCGGGGCTTTCTTT. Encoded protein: CASSAPTGAFF.

The CDR3 DNA follows: TGCGCCAGCAGCTCAGGGAGGGACAATGAAAAACTGTTTTTT. Residues: CASSSGRDNEKLFF. The V and J genes are TRBV5-1 and TRBJ1-4, with D perhaps matching TRBD1 (5 bases). This CDR3 has 14 residues. Germline CDR1 is SGHRS and CDR2 is YFSETQ. V was trimmed by 3 bases and J by 5 bases, leaving 11 bases between them.

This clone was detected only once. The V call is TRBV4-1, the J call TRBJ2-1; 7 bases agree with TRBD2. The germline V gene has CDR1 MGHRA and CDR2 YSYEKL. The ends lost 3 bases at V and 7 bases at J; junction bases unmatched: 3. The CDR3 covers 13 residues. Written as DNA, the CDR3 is TGCGCCAGCAGCCACGGGAGGAGAAATGAGCAGTTCTTC. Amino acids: CASSHGRRNEQFF.

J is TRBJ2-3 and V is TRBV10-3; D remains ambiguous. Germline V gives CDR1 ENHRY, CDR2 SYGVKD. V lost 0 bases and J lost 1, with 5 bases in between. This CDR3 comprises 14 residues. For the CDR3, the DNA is TGTGCCATCAGTGAGTCTCATGGCACAGATACGCAGTATTTT. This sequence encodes CAISESHGTDTQYF.

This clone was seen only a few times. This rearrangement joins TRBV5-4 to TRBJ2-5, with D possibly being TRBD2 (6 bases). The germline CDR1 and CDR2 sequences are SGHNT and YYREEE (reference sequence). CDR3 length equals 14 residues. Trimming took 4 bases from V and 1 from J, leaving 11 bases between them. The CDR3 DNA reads TGTGCCAGCAGCCGGGCGGGGTCCCAAGAGACCCAGTACTTC. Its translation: CASSRAGSQETQYF.